This TCR beta chain is drawn from a study of blood T cell repertoires in COVID-19 (dated by TCRdb to between 2020 and 2021). For the wider study: Collaborator samples came from the United States, Italy and Spain and covered acute and convalescent phases of COVID-19. The prospective study material was composed of cDNA or gDNA derived from T cells, B-cell-depleted T cells, or PBMCs. Deeply sampled blood TCRbeta repertoires from subjects exposed to, actively infected with, or recovered from COVID-19 were included in the dataset. The repertoires were made available in a free public database intended to serve as a resource for research on the immune response to SARS-CoV-2. The samples were drawn from the first 160 participants of the ongoing ImmuneRACE study and from 950 to 1,500 subjects provided by 6 global collaborators. Sample metadata almost always included a de-identified subject ID, COVID-19 status, age in years and sex. Where available, HLA class I and class II types were taken from metadata supplied by the sample provider and were not determined by assay-based typing.

TCRbeta CDR3 regions were amplified from genomic DNA by means of the immunoSEQ Assay, a bias-controlled multiplex PCR. The authors processed their data as follows. Nucleated cell counts per sample were estimated from amplification of reference gene primers within the assay. To quantify the absolute abundance of each unique TCRbeta CDR3 rearrangement, sequence reads were collapsed and filtered. For each sample, productive Simpson clonality was calculated as the square root of Simpson's diversity index over productive rearrangements. Not all clones reach the TCRdb copy of this immuneACCESS table, which keeps in-frame sequences only. Checked studies attribute under half of the gap to unresolved V genes and leave the rest unexplained. That table furnishes V, J and clone size, whereas the DNA furnished D and trimming. The sample records approximately 450,000 clones, around 88% of which are singletons. The ten largest make up over 4% of the sample.

The collaborating institutions used their own protocols to collect whole blood in K2EDTA tubes. For TCRbeta analysis, collaborators shipped samples as frozen whole blood, isolated PBMCs, or DNA extracted from either of those sample types. This clone appeared once. The specificity of this receptor is unknown. It has no much larger one-base neighbor in the sample; base qualities were not kept. From the cysteine up to the phenylalanine, the CDR3 has a length of 16 residues. CDR3 DNA only is kept here, 48 bases in frame from base 1. Here V drops 3 bases and J drops 5 bases, and the junction holds 11 bases not matched to any gene. The germline V gene provides CDR1 SGDLS and CDR2 YYNGEE. What the study reported, not specific to this receptor: Clinical and demographic metadata were provided uncurated, with the amount varying by source and participant.

The rearranged chain carries TRBV9 and TRBJ2-5, and 9 junction bases match TRBD1. Sample: peripheral blood. The clonotype was recovered from a woman younger than 45 with acute or convalescent COVID-19. In nucleotides, the sequence is TGTGCCAGCAGCGCCGGACAGGGGTGGGGGATGGAGACCCAGTACTTC. It translates as CASSAGQGWGMETQYF.